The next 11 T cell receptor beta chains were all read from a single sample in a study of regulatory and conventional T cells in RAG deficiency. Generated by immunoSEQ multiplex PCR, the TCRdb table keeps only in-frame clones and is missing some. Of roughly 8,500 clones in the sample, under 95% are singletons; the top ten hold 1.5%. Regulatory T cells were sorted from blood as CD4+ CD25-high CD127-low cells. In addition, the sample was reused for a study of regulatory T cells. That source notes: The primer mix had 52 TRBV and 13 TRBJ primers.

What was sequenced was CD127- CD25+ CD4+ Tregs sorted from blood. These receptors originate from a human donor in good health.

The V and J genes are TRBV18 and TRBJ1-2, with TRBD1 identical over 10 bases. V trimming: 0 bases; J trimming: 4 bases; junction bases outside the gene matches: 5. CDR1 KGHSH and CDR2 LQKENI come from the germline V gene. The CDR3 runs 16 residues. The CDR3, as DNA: TGTGCCAGCTCACCACCTGGGACAGGGGAGACCTATGGCTACACCTTC. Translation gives CASSPPGTGETYGYTF.

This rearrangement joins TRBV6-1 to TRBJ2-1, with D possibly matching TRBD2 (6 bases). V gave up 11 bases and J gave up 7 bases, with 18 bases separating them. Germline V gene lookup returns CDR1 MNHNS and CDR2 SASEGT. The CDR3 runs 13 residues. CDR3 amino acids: CAARASSANEQFF. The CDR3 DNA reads TGTGCCGCAAGGGCTTCTAGCGCAAATGAGCAGTTCTTC.

The CDR3 region has the DNA TGTGCCAGCAGCTTGGGGCCCCTAGCGGAAGCCATATATGAGCAGTTCTTC. It yields the protein CASSLGPLAEAIYEQFF. The J gene is TRBJ2-1, the V gene TRBV5-4, with 7 bases aligning to TRBD2. CDR1 SGHNT and CDR2 YYREEE come from the germline V gene (reference sequence). The V and J ends lost 0 bases and 8 bases, in that order; junction bases with no gene match: 14. The CDR3 runs to 17 residues.

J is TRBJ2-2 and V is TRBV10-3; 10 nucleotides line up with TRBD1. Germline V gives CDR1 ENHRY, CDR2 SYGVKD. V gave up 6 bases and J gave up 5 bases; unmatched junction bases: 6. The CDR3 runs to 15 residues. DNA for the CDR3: TGTGCCATCAGACCGGACAGGGGGGGGACCGGGGAGCTGTTTTTT. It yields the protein CAIRPDRGGTGELFF.

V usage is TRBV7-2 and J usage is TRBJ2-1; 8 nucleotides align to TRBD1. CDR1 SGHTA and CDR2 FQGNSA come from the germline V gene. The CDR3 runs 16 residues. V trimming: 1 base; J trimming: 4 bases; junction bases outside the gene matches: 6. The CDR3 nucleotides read TGTGCCAGCAGCTTAGTTGGGACAGGTGTATACAATGAGCAGTTCTTC. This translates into CASSLVGTGVYNEQFF.

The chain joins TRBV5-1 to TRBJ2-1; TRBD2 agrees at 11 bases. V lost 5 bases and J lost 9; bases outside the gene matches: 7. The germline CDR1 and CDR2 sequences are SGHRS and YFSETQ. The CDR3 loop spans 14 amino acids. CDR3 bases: TGCGCCAGCAGTGAGTCTAGCGGGGGGACTGAGCAGTTCTTC. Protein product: CASSESSGGTEQFF.

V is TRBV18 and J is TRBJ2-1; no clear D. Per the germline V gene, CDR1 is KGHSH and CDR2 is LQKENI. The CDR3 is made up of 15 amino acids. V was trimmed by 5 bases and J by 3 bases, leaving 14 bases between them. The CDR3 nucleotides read TGTGCCAGCTCAGTCACCACATCAGGCTACAATGAGCAGTTCTTC. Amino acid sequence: CASSVTTSGYNEQFF.

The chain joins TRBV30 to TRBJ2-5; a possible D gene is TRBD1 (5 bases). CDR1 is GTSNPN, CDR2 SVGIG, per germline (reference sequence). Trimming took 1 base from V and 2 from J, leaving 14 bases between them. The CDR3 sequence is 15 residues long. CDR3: CAWSGRQKSQETQYF. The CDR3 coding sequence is TGTGCCTGGAGTGGGAGACAGAAAAGTCAAGAGACCCAGTACTTC.

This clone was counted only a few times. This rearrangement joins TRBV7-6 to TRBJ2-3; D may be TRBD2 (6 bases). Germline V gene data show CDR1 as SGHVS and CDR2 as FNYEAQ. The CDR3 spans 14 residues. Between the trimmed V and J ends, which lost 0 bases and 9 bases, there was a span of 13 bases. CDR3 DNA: TGTGCCAGCAGCTTAGCGGAGGGCGGGAAAACGCAGTATTTT. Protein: CASSLAEGGKTQYF. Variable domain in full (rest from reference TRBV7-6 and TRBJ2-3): GAGVSQSPRYKVTKRGQDVALRCDPISGHVSLYWYRQALGQGPEFLTYFNYEAQQDKSGLPNDRFSAERPEGSISTLTIQRTEQRDSAMYRCASSLAEGGKTQYFGPGTRLTVL.

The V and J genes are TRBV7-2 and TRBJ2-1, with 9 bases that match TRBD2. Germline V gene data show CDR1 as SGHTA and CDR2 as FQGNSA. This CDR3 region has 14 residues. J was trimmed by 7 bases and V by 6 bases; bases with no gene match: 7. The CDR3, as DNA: TGTGCCAGCAGACCTAGACTAGCGGAGAATGAGCAGTTCTTC. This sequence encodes CASRPRLAENEQFF.

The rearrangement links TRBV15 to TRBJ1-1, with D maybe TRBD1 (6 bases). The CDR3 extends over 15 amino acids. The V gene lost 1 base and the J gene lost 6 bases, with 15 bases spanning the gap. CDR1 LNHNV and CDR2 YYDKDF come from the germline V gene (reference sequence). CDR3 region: CATSRGGGGGAEAFF. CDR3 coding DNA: TGTGCCACCAGCAGAGGAGGGGGGGGAGGGGCTGAAGCTTTCTTT.